The source of this TCR beta chain is a study of Tregs in tolerant kidney transplant recipients. Across the whole study: Two populations were sorted: CD4+CD8-CD25+CD127- and CD4+CD8-4-1BB+CD40L-. An approximately three-day belatacept mixed lymphocyte reaction, sometimes plus 5-day graft donor restimulation, preceded CD4+CD25+CD127- sorting.

The V gene lost 2 bases and the J gene lost 2 bases, with 13 bases spanning the gap. The CDR3 loop spans 15 amino acids. The germline gives CDR1 SGHNT, CDR2 YYREEE (reference sequence). Overall study findings and caveats: Tolerant patients' donor-specific Tregs expanded beyond overall Tregs, suggesting antigen-driven growth.

In the case of this clone: Its antigen remains unknown.

Profiled with immunoSEQ multiplex PCR; TCRdb holds only in-frame clones, not every one. Seen here are 5,000 to 6,500 clones, 90% observed once, and the top ten hold 3.5%. The chain couples TRBV5-4 to TRBJ1-2, with TRBD1 as a possible D gene (5 bases). The sequence came from a human patient who received a combined kidney and bone marrow transplant. The input for sequencing was Tregs from blood cultured with allogeneic cells, taken before the transplant. Here the CDR3 reads CASSLLGQMNYGYTF. In DNA, the CDR3 is TGTGCCAGCAGCTTACTGGGGCAGATGAACTATGGCTACACCTTC.